One sample yielded the 23 T cell receptor beta chains listed below, sequenced in a study of post-analysis software for immune sequencing data (dated by TCRdb to the mid-2010s). General study outcomes and caveats: Patients showed significantly higher frequencies than controls for several TRBV segments, among them TRBV5-6, TRBV5-1 and TRBV20-1.

Library prep was done by PCR. Sequencing used an Illumina HiSeq 2500. To reduce PCR and sequencing biases, unique molecular identifiers were incorporated into the TCR beta cDNA libraries. TCRdb redid the processing of the public reads, applying fastp at Q25 and MiXCR, and retained in-frame beta chains. Identical CDR3 protein sequences are pooled into one entry, listed with their most common genes and DNA. The sample contains roughly 620,000 distinct CDR3 sequences, roughly 40% of them found a single time. Together, the top ten hold 1.5% to 2% of the sample. These receptors lack a known antigen. The sample was blood. Source of these receptors: a girl between 10 and 17 years old with multiple sclerosis.

The chain combines TRBV5-1 with TRBJ1-2; D gene unclear. The CDR3 loop spans 14 amino acids. V gave up 4 bases and J gave up 6 bases, with 16 bases separating them. Germline V lookup: CDR1 SGHRS, CDR2 YFSETQ. The chain's CDR3 is CASSPEGGSDGYTF. In DNA form, the CDR3 reads TGCGCCAGCAGCCCCGAAGGAGGGTCCGATGGCTACACCTTC.

This rearrangement joins TRBV10-2 to TRBJ1-1, with 9 positions matching TRBD1. CDR1 WSHSY and CDR2 SAAADI come from the germline V gene. The length of the CDR3 is 15 residues. V gave up 6 bases and J gave up 0 bases; unmatched junction bases: 5. The CDR3 nucleotides read TGCGCCAGCAGAACAACAGGGGGCTTGAACACTGAAGCTTTCTTT. Translation gives CASRTTGGLNTEAFF.

The CDR3 reads CASFRQGSPYNEQFF. The CDR3 DNA sequence: TGTGCCAGCTTTCGACAGGGTTCACCCTACAATGAGCAGTTCTTC. The genes are TRBV2 and TRBJ2-1; 7 nucleotides align to TRBD1. The CDR3 has 15 amino acids. Germline trimming cut 8 bases from V and 2 bases from J; bases unmatched to any gene: 9. Germline lookup yields CDR1 SNHLY and CDR2 FYNNEI.

Many counts were recorded for this clonotype. The chain couples TRBV11-2 to TRBJ2-1, with TRBD2 matching 7 bases. Germline CDR1 reads SGHAT; CDR2 reads FQNNGV. There are 16 residues in the CDR3. Trimming took 1 base from V and 8 from J; bases not matched to a gene: 11. DNA of the CDR3: TGTGCCAGCAGCTTAGGTGAGACTAGCTATTTGGATGAGCAGTTCTTC. As protein: CASSLGETSYLDEQFF.

V usage is TRBV5-1 and J usage is TRBJ2-7; no reliable D call. The J call may be incorrect, as the DNA end agrees better with TRBJ2-5. Germline CDR1 reads SGHRS; CDR2 reads YFSETQ. The CDR3 length is 15 residues. CDR3 amino acids: CASSPSLGRTETQYF. The CDR3 DNA reads TGCGCCAGCAGCCCGTCACTCGGCAGAACGGAGACCCAGTACTTC.

A single count supports this clonotype. The rearrangement uses TRBV10-1 and TRBJ2-1; a weak D match, TRBD1 (6 bases). Germline assignment: CDR1 WNHNN and CDR2 SYGVQD (reference sequence). The V end lost 4 bases, the J end lost 0 bases, and 10 bases lay between the germline ends. The CDR3 sequence is 15 residues long. CDR3 protein: CASSVDSYSYNEQFF. CDR3 sequence (DNA): TGCGCCAGCAGTGTGGACAGTTACTCCTACAATGAGCAGTTCTTC.

This clonotype was seen only a few times. A junction boundary mismatches the germline segment, possibly from a read error. This chain links TRBV4-1 with TRBJ2-1, with 8 bases lining up with TRBD1. This CDR3 has 19 residues. Germline values: CDR1 MGHRA, CDR2 YSYEKL. The CDR3 DNA reads as TGCGCCAGCAGCCAAGATTCAGGGTTCAGGGGGCCCTCCGACAATGAGCAGTTCTTC. Residues: CASSQDSGFRGPSDNEQFF.

The chain carries TRBV27 and TRBJ2-7; 7 bases agree with TRBD1. The CDR3 is 14 amino acids. The germline V gene encodes CDR1 MNHEY and CDR2 SMNVEV (reference sequence). V gave up 5 bases and J gave up 4 bases; unmatched junction bases: 8. The CDR3: CASSATGSSYEQYF. Here the CDR3 DNA reads TGTGCCAGCAGTGCGACAGGGTCTAGTTACGAGCAGTACTTC.

The chain is built from TRBV10-3 and TRBJ2-5, with a weak D call TRBD2 (5 bases). The CDR3 consists of 13 residues. The germline V and J ends were trimmed by 7 bases and 1 base, with 10 bases remaining between them. In germline, CDR1 is ENHRY, CDR2 SYGVKD. The CDR3 bases are TGTGCCATCACGGCAGGACTCCAAGAGACCCAGTACTTC. Protein product: CAITAGLQETQYF.

This clonotype showed up just a few times. This chain links TRBV10-3 with TRBJ2-5; D might be TRBD1 (6 bases). CDR3 length: 15 residues. Between the trimmed V and J ends, which lost 0 bases and 2 bases, there was a span of 10 bases. Germline-derived CDR1 and CDR2 are ENHRY and SYGVKD. The CDR3 sequence: CAISESPGQQETQYF. CDR3 coding DNA: TGTGCCATCAGTGAGTCACCGGGACAACAAGAGACCCAGTACTTC.

V is TRBV4-2 and J is TRBJ1-5; D not resolved. Trimming took off 0 bases at V and 9 bases at J, with 18 bases between the two ends. The V gene's germline CDR1 is LGHNA and CDR2 YNFKEQ. This CDR3 has 16 amino acids. The DNA of the CDR3 is TGTGCCAGCAGCCAAGATCTATGGAATTCCGGTCGGCCCCAGCATTTT. It is translated as CASSQDLWNSGRPQHF.

This clonotype was seen a handful of times. The rearrangement joins TRBV10-2 to TRBJ2-7, with D possibly being TRBD1 or TRBD2 (5 bases each). Trimming took 7 bases from V and 7 from J, leaving 20 bases between them. CDR3 length equals 14 residues. Germline values: CDR1 WSHSY, CDR2 SAAADI. The DNA of the CDR3 is TGCGCCAGCATTCCTCCGGGACCCTCCTTGGAGCAGTACTTC. It is translated as CASIPPGPSLEQYF.

The chain carries TRBV9 and TRBJ2-1; 10 bases are a match to TRBD1. V was clipped by 3 bases and J by 7 bases; unmatched bases: 4. CDR1 and CDR2 (germline): SGDLS, YYNGEE. The CDR3 contains 14 residues. As DNA, the CDR3 is TGTGCCAGCAGCGAGACAGGGGGCACGAATGAGCAGTTCTTC. It yields the protein CASSETGGTNEQFF.

This clonotype was counted a few times. The genes are TRBV5-1 and TRBJ2-3; D unresolved. The germline gives CDR1 SGHRS, CDR2 YFSETQ. The CDR3 is 14 amino acids. Trimming pared 6 bases from V and 2 bases from J, leaving 13 bases between. The DNA of the CDR3 is TGCGCCAGCACCGAAGGACCCCCCACAGATACGCAGTATTTT. It translates to CASTEGPPTDTQYF.

The rearrangement links TRBV7-2 to TRBJ1-5; 7 nucleotides line up with TRBD1. The CDR3 length is 14 residues. From germline, CDR1 is SGHTA and CDR2 FQGNSA. V lost 5 bases and J lost 10; bases outside the gene matches: 11. The CDR3 DNA reads as TGTGCCAGCAGCCGGTGGACAGGCCTCGCTCCCCAGCATTTT. The encoded protein is CASSRWTGLAPQHF.

This clonotype has more than one count but fewer than ten. J is TRBJ2-3 and V is TRBV5-1; 14 nucleotides match TRBD2. This CDR3 has 16 amino acids. With V trimmed by 3 bases and J by 4 bases, 4 bases remained unmatched. Germline CDR1 and CDR2: SGHRS and YFSETQ. The DNA of the CDR3 is TGCGCCAGCAGCTCTATGGGACTAGCGGGAGCAGATACGCAGTATTTT. Translation: CASSSMGLAGADTQYF.

V gene TRBV20-1 combines with J gene TRBJ2-7; TRBD2 is a possible D gene (6 bases). Germline V gene data show CDR1 as DFQATT and CDR2 as SNEGSKA (reference sequence). Trimming removed 1 base from V and 5 bases from J, with 12 bases in between. This CDR3 is built from 13 residues. The CDR3 region has the DNA TGCAGTGCTAGAGCACTAGCTGTGGACGAGCAGTACTTC. Its translation is CSARALAVDEQYF.

This rearrangement joins TRBV4-1 to TRBJ2-6; D remains ambiguous. This CDR3 contains 16 residues. The germline CDR1 and CDR2 sequences are MGHRA and YSYEKL. V gave up 0 bases and J gave up 2 bases, with 8 bases separating them. The chain's CDR3 is CASSQDLRTGANVLTF. Here the CDR3 DNA reads TGCGCCAGCAGCCAAGATTTGAGGACTGGGGCCAACGTCCTGACTTTC.

The chain links TRBV12-3 or TRBV12-4 to TRBJ2-1; D is perhaps TRBD2 (6 bases). CDR3 size: 12 residues. V was shortened by 5 bases and J by 8 bases, with 10 bases between the two germline ends. The CDR3 coding sequence is TGTGCCAGCAGTCCCAGCGGGCATGAGCAGTTCTTC. Its translation is CASSPSGHEQFF.

This clonotype has more than one count but fewer than ten. The chain links TRBV20-1 to TRBJ2-7, with D uncertain. Deletions cut 1 base from V and 2 bases from J, with 9 bases between. In germline, CDR1 is DFQATT, CDR2 SNEGSKA (reference sequence). CDR3 size: 13 residues. Here the CDR3 reads CSARGSGTYEQYF. CDR3 in DNA: TGCAGTGCTAGAGGGTCAGGCACCTACGAGCAGTACTTC.

This clonotype was detected only once. This sequence joins TRBV7-2 and TRBJ2-3, with 8 nucleotides matching TRBD2. V trimming: 3 bases; J trimming: 9 bases; junction bases outside the gene matches: 8. CDR3 length equals 14 residues. CDR1 and CDR2 from the germline V gene are SGHTA and FQGNSA. The CDR3 bases are TGTGCCAGCAGCTTCGCTACGGCGGGGGGAACGCAGTATTTT. Encoded protein: CASSFATAGGTQYF. The complete variable domain, with remaining parts taken from reference TRBV7-2 and TRBJ2-3, reads GAGVSQSPSNKVTEKGKDVELRCDPISGHTALYWYRQSLGQGLEFLIYFQGNSAPDKSGLPSDRFSAERTGGSVSTLTIQRTQQEDSAVYLCASSFATAGGTQYFGPGTRLTVL.

This clonotype has a handful of counts. The genes are TRBV7-2 and TRBJ2-1; TRBD2 agrees at 10 bases. Per the germline V gene, CDR1 is SGHTA and CDR2 is FQGNSA. CDR3 size: 16 residues. Losses at the gene ends were 1 base for V and 8 bases for J; bases not matched to a gene: 8. The CDR3 region has the DNA TGTGCCAGCAGCTTAGGTGGGACTAGCGCTTGGGATGAGCAGTTCTTC. Its translation: CASSLGGTSAWDEQFF.

The CDR3 here is CASSGAWGKSYEQYF. CDR3 DNA: TGTGCCAGCAGTGGAGCCTGGGGGAAATCCTACGAGCAGTACTTC. This sequence joins TRBV28 and TRBJ2-7; either TRBD1 or TRBD2 may supply D (5 bases each). Between the trimmed V and J ends, which lost 5 bases and 1 base, there was a span of 15 bases. Germline V gene data show CDR1 as MDHEN and CDR2 as SYDVKM. The CDR3 spans 15 residues.